The 3 T cell receptor beta chains listed next were all sequenced from one sample in a study of radiation and T cells in renal cell carcinoma. Using immunoSEQ multiplex PCR, the repertoire was profiled, and TCRdb retains in-frame clones only, with some absent. The sample records some 100,000 clones, more than 65% being singletons. This sample's time point: blood 4 weeks post-SBRT, at nephrectomy. Treatment here: 15 Gy SBRT to primary tumor, nephrectomy 4 weeks later. The sequencing used blood, collected from a patient whose treatment included radiotherapy and nephrectomy. These receptors were taken from a man between 60 and 70 years old with renal cell carcinoma.

The chain uses TRBV27 and TRBJ1-1, with D unclear. V was pared by 3 bases and J by 3 bases, with 11 bases between. The CDR3 is 14 amino acids. The germline V gene encodes CDR1 MNHEY and CDR2 SMNVEV (reference sequence). The CDR3 loop is CASSFNWEHTEAFF. The DNA of the CDR3 is TGTGCCAGCAGTTTCAACTGGGAGCACACTGAAGCTTTCTTT.

The gene calls are TRBV6-6 and TRBJ1-5, with a weak D call TRBD1 (6 bases). The V gene's germline CDR1 is MNHNY and CDR2 SVGAGI (reference sequence). The CDR3 spans 15 residues. V lost 6 bases and J lost 0, with 12 bases in between. The CDR3 sequence is CASRAQGLSNQPQHF. The CDR3 nucleotides are TGTGCCAGCAGAGCACAGGGCCTTAGCAATCAGCCCCAGCATTTT.

The gene calls are TRBV19 and TRBJ2-1, with 7 bases aligning to TRBD1. V lost 2 bases, J lost 5 bases, and 6 bases stayed unmatched. In germline, CDR1 is LNHDA, CDR2 SQIVND (reference sequence). The CDR3 covers 15 residues. The CDR3 nucleotides are TGTGCCAGTAGTATAAAGGGACAGTACAACAATGAGCAGTTCTTC. Translating gives CASSIKGQYNNEQFF.